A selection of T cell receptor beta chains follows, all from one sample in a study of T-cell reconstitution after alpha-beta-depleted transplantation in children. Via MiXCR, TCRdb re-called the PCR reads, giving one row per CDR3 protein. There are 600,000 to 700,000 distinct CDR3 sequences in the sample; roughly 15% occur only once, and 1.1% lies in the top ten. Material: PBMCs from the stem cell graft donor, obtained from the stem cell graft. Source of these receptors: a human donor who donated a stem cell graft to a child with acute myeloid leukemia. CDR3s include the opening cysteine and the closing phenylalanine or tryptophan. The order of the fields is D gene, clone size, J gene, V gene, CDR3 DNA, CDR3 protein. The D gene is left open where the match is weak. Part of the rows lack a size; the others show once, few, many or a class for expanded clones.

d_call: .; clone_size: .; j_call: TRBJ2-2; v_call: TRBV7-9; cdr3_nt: TGTGCCAGCAGCTCGCTTTACGCCGGGGAGCTGTTTTTT; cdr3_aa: CASSSLYAGELFF
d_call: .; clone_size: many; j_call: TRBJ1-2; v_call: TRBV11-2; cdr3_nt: TGTGCCAGCAGCTTAGTAAACAGTGGGAACTATGGCTACACCTTC; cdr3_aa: CASSLVNSGNYGYTF
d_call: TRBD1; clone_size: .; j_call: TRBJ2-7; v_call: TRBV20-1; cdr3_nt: TGCTGTGCTAGAGGAAACCAGCCGGGACAGGCCGCCTACGAGCAGTACTTC; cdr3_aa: CCARGNQPGQAAYEQYF
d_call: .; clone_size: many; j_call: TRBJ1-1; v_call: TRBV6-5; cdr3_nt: TGTGCCAGCAGTTACAAATGGGGGTACAACACTGAAGCTTTCTTT; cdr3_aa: CASSYKWGYNTEAFF
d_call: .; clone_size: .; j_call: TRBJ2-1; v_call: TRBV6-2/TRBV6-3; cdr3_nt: TGTGCCAGCAGTTACTTAATAGCCTTCTACAATGAGCAGTTCTTC; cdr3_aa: CASSYLIAFYNEQFF
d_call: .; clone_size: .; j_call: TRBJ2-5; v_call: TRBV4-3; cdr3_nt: TGCGCCAGCAGCCAAGATCTAGGGGTTCAAGAGACCCAGTACTTC; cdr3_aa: CASSQDLGVQETQYF
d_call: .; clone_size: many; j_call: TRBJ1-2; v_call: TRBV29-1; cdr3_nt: TGCAGCGTTGAAGATCGGGGAGCCCGAAACTATGGCTACACCTTC; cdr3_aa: CSVEDRGARNYGYTF
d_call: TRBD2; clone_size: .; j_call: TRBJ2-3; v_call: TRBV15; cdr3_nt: TGTGCCACCAGCAGGCGGGGGTACACAGATACGCAGTATTTT; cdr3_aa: CATSRRGYTDTQYF
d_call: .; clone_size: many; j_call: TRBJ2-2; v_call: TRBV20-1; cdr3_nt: TGCAGTGCTCGCCCCGGGGGAACCGGGGAGCTGTTTTTT; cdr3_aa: CSARPGGTGELFF
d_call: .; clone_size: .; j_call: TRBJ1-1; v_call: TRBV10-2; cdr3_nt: TGCGCCAGCAGTGAGTCTAGTGACATTGAAGCTTTCTTT; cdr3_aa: CASSESSDIEAFF
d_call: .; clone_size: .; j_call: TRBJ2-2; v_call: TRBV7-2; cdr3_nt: TGTGCCAGCATACTGGTTACCGGGGAGCTGTTTTTT; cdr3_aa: CASILVTGELFF
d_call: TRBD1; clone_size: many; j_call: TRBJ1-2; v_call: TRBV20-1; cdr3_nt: TGCAGTGCTAGAGATCTAGACAGGGGGGCCTATGGCTACACCTTC; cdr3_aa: CSARDLDRGAYGYTF
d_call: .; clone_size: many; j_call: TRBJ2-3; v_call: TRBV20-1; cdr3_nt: TGCAGTGCTGAGGAGGGGGTTAGAGTTGGCACAGATACGCAGTATTTT; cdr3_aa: CSAEEGVRVGTDTQYF
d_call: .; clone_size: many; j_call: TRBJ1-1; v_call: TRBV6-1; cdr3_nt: TGTGCCAGCACCTCCCCTTACGGGGGAAGGAACACTGAAGCTTTCTTT; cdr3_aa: CASTSPYGGRNTEAFF
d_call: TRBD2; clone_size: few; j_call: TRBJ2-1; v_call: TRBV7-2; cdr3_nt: TGTGCCAGCAGTATCGGCGCGGGGGGCCATGATGAGCAGTTCTTC; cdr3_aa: CASSIGAGGHDEQFF
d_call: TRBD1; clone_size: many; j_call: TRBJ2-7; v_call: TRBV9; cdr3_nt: TGTGCCAGCAACCCGGGACAGGGGGCCGGCGAGCAGTACTTC; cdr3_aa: CASNPGQGAGEQYF
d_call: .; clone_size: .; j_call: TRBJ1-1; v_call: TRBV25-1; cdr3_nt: TGTGCCAGCAGTGGGGGAACGGGAGACTTTAACACTGAAGCTTTCTTT; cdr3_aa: CASSGGTGDFNTEAFF
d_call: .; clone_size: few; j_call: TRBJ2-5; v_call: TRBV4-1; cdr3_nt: TGCGCCAGCAGCCAAGTCCCTTGGGGTCAAGAGACCCAGTACTTC; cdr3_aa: CASSQVPWGQETQYF
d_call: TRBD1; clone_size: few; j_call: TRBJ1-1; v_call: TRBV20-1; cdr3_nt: TGCAGTGCTTCCTCCGGGACAGGGGGCGCGAACACTGAAGCTTTCTTT; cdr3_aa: CSASSGTGGANTEAFF
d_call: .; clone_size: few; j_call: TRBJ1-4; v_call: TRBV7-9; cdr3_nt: TGTGCCAGCAGCTTAAACGTCCCGGAGGGCGAAAAACTGTTTTTT; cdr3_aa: CASSLNVPEGEKLFF
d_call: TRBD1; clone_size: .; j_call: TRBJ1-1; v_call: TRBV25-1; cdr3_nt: TGTGCCAGCAGTAAGCAGGGGGCTGAAGCTTTCTTT; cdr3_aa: CASSKQGAEAFF
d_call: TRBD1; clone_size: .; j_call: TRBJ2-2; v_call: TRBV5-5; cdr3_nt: TGTGCCAGCAGCGGTGGACAGGGGTTCACCGGGGAGCTGTTTTTT; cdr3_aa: CASSGGQGFTGELFF
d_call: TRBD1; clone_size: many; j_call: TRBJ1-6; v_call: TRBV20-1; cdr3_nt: TGCAGTGCTAGGAGGGGACAGGAGAATTCACCCCTCCACTTT; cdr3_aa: CSARRGQENSPLHF
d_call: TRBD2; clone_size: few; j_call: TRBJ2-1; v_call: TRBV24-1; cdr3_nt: TGTGCCACCAGTGACCCTCGACTAGCTATACATGAGCAGTTCTTC; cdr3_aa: CATSDPRLAIHEQFF